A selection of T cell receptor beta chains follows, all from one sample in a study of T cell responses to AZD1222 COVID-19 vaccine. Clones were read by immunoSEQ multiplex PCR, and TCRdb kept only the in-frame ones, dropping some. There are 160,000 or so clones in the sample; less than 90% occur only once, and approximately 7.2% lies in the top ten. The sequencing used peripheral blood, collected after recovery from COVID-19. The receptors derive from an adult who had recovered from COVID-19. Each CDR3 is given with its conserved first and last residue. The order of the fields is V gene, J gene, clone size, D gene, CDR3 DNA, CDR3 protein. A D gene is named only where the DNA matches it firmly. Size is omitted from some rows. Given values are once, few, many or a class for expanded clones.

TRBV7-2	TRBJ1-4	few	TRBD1	TGTGCCAGCAGCTTAGTGGGGGACAGAGAACTGTTTTTT	CASSLVGDRELFF
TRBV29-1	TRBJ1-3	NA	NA	TGCAGCGTTTCCCTTGACAGTCTAGGAAACACCATATATTTT	CSVSLDSLGNTIYF
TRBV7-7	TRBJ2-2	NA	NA	TGTGCCAGCAGCTATAAGAACACCGGGGAGCTGTTTTTT	CASSYKNTGELFF
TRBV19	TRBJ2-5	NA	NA	TGTGCCAGTAGTACTAACAGGGTGGGGACCCAGTACTTC	CASSTNRVGTQYF
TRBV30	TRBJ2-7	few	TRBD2	TGTGCCTGGAGGAGGACCGGGGGGGCCCACGAGCAGTACTTC	CAWRRTGGAHEQYF
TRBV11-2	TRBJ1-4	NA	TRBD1	TGTGCCAGCAGCCTGGACAGGGGTAATGAAAAACTGTTTTTT	CASSLDRGNEKLFF
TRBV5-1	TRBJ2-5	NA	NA	TGCGCCAGCAGCTTGGATGGGCTTGAGACCCAGTACTTC	CASSLDGLETQYF
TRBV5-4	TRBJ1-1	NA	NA	TGTGCCAGCAGCTTGCAGGGAAACACTGAAGCTTTCTTT	CASSLQGNTEAFF
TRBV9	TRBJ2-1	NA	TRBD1	TGTGCCAGCAGCTTAGGACAGGGGACCTACAATGAGCAGTTCTTC	CASSLGQGTYNEQFF
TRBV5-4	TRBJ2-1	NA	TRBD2	TGTGCCAGCAGCTTGGGATTCGCGGGAGGGGGAAGTGAGCAGTTCTTC	CASSLGFAGGGSEQFF
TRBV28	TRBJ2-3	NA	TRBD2	TGTGCCAGCAGAGCTTATGGCGGGAGGGCCGGAGATACGCAGTATTTT	CASRAYGGRAGDTQYF
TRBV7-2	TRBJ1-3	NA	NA	TGTGCCAGCAGCCCCACGAGTGTTGGAAACACCATATATTTT	CASSPTSVGNTIYF
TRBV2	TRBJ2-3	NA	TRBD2	TGTGCCAGCAGAGGAAGGGAGGGAACAGATACGCAGTATTTT	CASRGREGTDTQYF
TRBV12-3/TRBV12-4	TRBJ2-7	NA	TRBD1	TGTGCCAGCAGTTGGGGTGGGACAGGGAAGCAGTACTTC	CASSWGGTGKQYF